The present TCR beta chain was sequenced within a study of T cells after yellow fever vaccination. TCRdb re-called the 5' RACE reads with MiXCR, one entry per CDR3 protein. The sample lists about 310,000 distinct CDR3 sequences; approximately 3.8% were seen once. Germline V gene sequence: CDR1 DFQATT, CDR2 SNEGSKA (reference sequence). Trimming took 2 bases from V and 0 from J; bases not matched to a gene: 10. This CDR3 is built from 17 residues. Notes on the study in general: Once the booster was given, most primary-vaccination clones reappeared, at approximately 97% for CD4 and over 75% for CD8.

This clonotype was counted at least ten times. No antigen is known for it. The J gene is TRBJ1-3, the V gene TRBV20-1, with TRBD1 identical over 7 bases. The sample here was PBMCs, taken on the day of the yellow fever booster vaccination. This clonotype was obtained from a man aged 18 to 35 who received the YFV17D yellow fever vaccine. In DNA form, the CDR3 reads TGCAGTGCTAGAACGACAGGGCAGGGTCTCTCTGGAAACACCATATATTTT. The encoded protein is CSARTTGQGLSGNTIYF.